What follows are 23 T cell receptor beta chains derived from one specimen sequenced in a study of CD8 T cells in Susac syndrome. The RNA input was roughly 0.45 to 1 ug, and it was reverse transcribed with random hexamers. TCRdb called the immunoSEQ multiplex PCR reads again in MiXCR, with one record for every CDR3 protein. The table shows roughly 400,000 distinct CDR3 sequences, with more than 80% occurring only once. What was sequenced was CD8+ T cells from PBMCs. The receptors shown here come from a human donor with multiple sclerosis.

The chain recombines TRBV2 with TRBJ1-2; the match to TRBD1 covers 7 bases. J was trimmed by 8 bases and V by 4 bases; bases with no gene match: 7. The CDR3 has 13 residues. The germline V gene has CDR1 SNHLY and CDR2 FYNNEI. CDR3 nucleotides: TGTGCCAGCAGTGGGGACAGTAAGGAGGGCTACACCTTC. As protein: CASSGDSKEGYTF.

The sample holds one count of this clonotype. V gene TRBV6-1 combines with J gene TRBJ1-4; D not certain. The CDR3 extends over 12 amino acids. Germline assignment: CDR1 MNHNS and CDR2 SASEGT. V was trimmed by 7 bases and J by 8 bases, leaving 11 bases between them. CDR3 DNA: TGTGCCAGCACCTACAGTGGGGAAAAACTGTTTTTT. It is translated as CASTYSGEKLFF.

The rearrangement uses TRBV5-4 and TRBJ1-1; D remains ambiguous. V dropped 3 bases and J dropped 4 bases, with 16 bases sitting between them. CDR1 is SGHNT and CDR2 is YYREEE in the germline V gene (reference sequence). The CDR3 spans 15 residues. CDR3 bases: TGTGCCAGCAGCTCCCCTATCGCGGACCCCACTGAAGCTTTCTTT. Its translation is CASSSPIADPTEAFF.

The gene calls are TRBV3-1 and TRBJ2-1; D gene uncertain. The V gene's germline CDR1 is LGHDT and CDR2 YNNKEL (reference sequence). This CDR3 contains 14 residues. Deletions cut 1 base from V and 4 bases from J, with 8 bases between. The CDR3 here is CASSQATGYNEQFF. DNA of the CDR3: TGTGCCAGCAGCCAAGCCACTGGGTACAATGAGCAGTTCTTC.

The rearrangement links TRBV23-1 to TRBJ1-2; TRBD1 agrees at 7 bases. TRBV23-1 is an ORF, with its function uncertain. There are 15 residues in the CDR3. After removal of 4 bases from V and 7 bases from J, the junction contained 12 bases not matched to a gene. The CDR3 loop reads CASSLKEQGIGGYTF. As DNA, the CDR3 is TGCGCCAGCAGTCTAAAAGAACAGGGGATAGGTGGCTACACCTTC.

V is TRBV29-1 and J is TRBJ2-3, with D possibly TRBD1 on 6 matching bases. The V end was cut by 5 bases, the J end by 7 bases, with 16 bases between. Germline V gives CDR1 SQVTM, CDR2 ANQGSEA. CDR3 size: 13 residues. The DNA of the CDR3 is TGCAGCGTTAGGGGGACCGCCGATAATACGCAGTATTTT. It is translated as CSVRGTADNTQYF.

This chain links TRBV7-9 with TRBJ1-1; D is uncertain. Deletions cut 5 bases from V and 7 bases from J, with 20 bases between. The CDR3 consists of 15 residues. The V gene's germline CDR1 is SEHNR and CDR2 FQNEAQ (reference sequence). CDR3 sequence reads: CASSTTAIRDGEAFF. The CDR3 DNA is TGTGCCAGCAGCACAACGGCGATCCGGGATGGTGAAGCTTTCTTT.

This rearrangement joins TRBV5-1 to TRBJ1-1; D might be TRBD1 (6 bases). The germline CDR1 and CDR2 sequences are SGHRS and YFSETQ. The ends were cut back, 3 bases at V and 11 bases at J, with 17 bases in the middle. This CDR3 spans 13 amino acids. As DNA, the CDR3 is TGCGCCAGCAGCTCAACAGAGGGGGATAGGGCTTTCTTT. It codes for CASSSTEGDRAFF.

CDR3 loop: CASSLLGGLSEQYF. The CDR3 region has the DNA TGCGCCAGCAGCCTCCTGGGGGGGCTTAGTGAGCAGTACTTC. V is TRBV4-1 and J is TRBJ2-7; D possibly corresponds to TRBD2 (7 bases). V shed 4 bases and J shed 7 bases, with 17 bases lying between them. Germline lookup yields CDR1 MGHRA and CDR2 YSYEKL. The CDR3 loop spans 14 amino acids.

This rearrangement joins TRBV19 to TRBJ2-7, with D uncertain. Germline V gene data show CDR1 as LNHDA and CDR2 as SQIVND (reference sequence). Trimming removed 3 bases from V and 2 bases from J, with 8 bases in between. The CDR3 loop spans 13 amino acids. CDR3 coding DNA: TGTGCCAGTAGTATGGCAGTCACCTACGAGCAGTACTTC. It yields the protein CASSMAVTYEQYF.

This chain uses TRBV6-5 with TRBJ2-1; D is possibly TRBD1 (7 bases). This CDR3 region has 13 residues. Germline lookup yields CDR1 MNHEY and CDR2 SVGAGI. Deletions cut 2 bases from V and 9 bases from J, with 11 bases between. CDR3: CASSYRQGGEQFF. CDR3 bases: TGTGCCAGCAGTTACCGACAGGGAGGTGAGCAGTTCTTC.

This chain links TRBV7-4 with TRBJ2-5; D not resolved. Germline CDR1 SGHVT, CDR2 SQSDAQ. The CDR3 loop spans 15 amino acids. Trimming took 5 bases from V and 3 from J, leaving 16 bases between them. The CDR3 DNA follows: TGTGCCAGCAGCCTACCTATCCTTGGGGAAGAGACCCAGTACTTC. It translates to CASSLPILGEETQYF.

The chain has TRBV7-2 and TRBJ2-7, with 11 bases aligning to TRBD1. CDR3 length equals 15 residues. Germline V gene sequence: CDR1 SGHTA, CDR2 FQGNSA. J was trimmed by 5 bases and V by 5 bases; bases with no gene match: 8. The CDR3 region has the DNA TGTGCCAGCAGCAAAGCCGGGACAGGGGGGCACGAGCAGTACTTC. Protein sequence: CASSKAGTGGHEQYF.

V usage is TRBV4-1 and J usage is TRBJ2-7; D unclear. Germline V gene data show CDR1 as MGHRA and CDR2 as YSYEKL. V was trimmed by 3 bases and J by 7 bases, leaving 16 bases between them. The CDR3 loop spans 14 amino acids. This CDR3 is CASSHQDSALEQYF. CDR3 sequence (DNA): TGCGCCAGCAGCCACCAGGATTCTGCCTTGGAGCAGTACTTC.

The rearrangement joins TRBV2 to TRBJ1-1; D uncertain. The germline gives CDR1 SNHLY, CDR2 FYNNEI. There are 12 residues in the CDR3. V lost 2 bases and J lost 6, with 7 bases in between. The CDR3: CASSESGPEAFF. In DNA form, the CDR3 reads TGTGCCAGCAGTGAAAGTGGGCCTGAAGCTTTCTTT.

The chain couples TRBV7-9 to TRBJ1-1; the match to TRBD1 covers 10 bases. The V gene's germline CDR1 is SEHNR and CDR2 FQNEAQ (reference sequence). The CDR3 length is 16 residues. Trimming at V came to 4 bases and at J to 4 bases, leaving 9 bases not matched to a gene. The CDR3 sequence: CASSYRDRGSSTEAFF. The CDR3 coding sequence is TGTGCCAGCAGCTACCGGGACAGGGGAAGTTCCACTGAAGCTTTCTTT.

The chain employs TRBV7-9 and TRBJ2-7; unclear D gene. The CDR3 runs 13 residues. V gave up 5 bases and J gave up 0 bases, with 8 bases separating them. Germline V CDR1 and CDR2: SEHNR, FQNEAQ (reference sequence). DNA of the CDR3: TGTGCCAGCAGCGGTAAGATCTCCTACGAGCAGTACTTC. Its protein is CASSGKISYEQYF. Combining the CDR3 with reference TRBV7-9 and TRBJ2-7 gives the whole variable domain DTGVSQNPRHKITKRGQNVTFRCDPISEHNRLYWYRQTLGQGPEFLTYFQNEAQLEKSRLLSDRFSAERPKGSFSTLEIQRTEQGDSAMYLCASSGKISYEQYFGPGTRLTVT.

As for this clonotype: The limits of the CDR3 on the DNA are not certain, so only TCRdb's listed CDR3 is given. The V call is TRBV21-1, the J call TRBJ2-3. TRBV21-1 is termed a pseudogene. Both ends counted, the CDR3 spans 18 residues. The CDR3 here is CASSKVVSISVTQIRSIF.

This chain links TRBV3-1 with TRBJ2-3; 8 nucleotides match TRBD2. The CDR3 extends over 14 amino acids. Per germline, CDR1 LGHDT and CDR2 YNNKEL (reference sequence). The J segment lost 5 bases and the V segment lost 5 bases, leaving 6 bases of the junction unmatched. The CDR3 loop is CASSSGGGIDTQYF. The CDR3 DNA reads TGTGCCAGCAGCAGCGGGGGTGGAATAGATACGCAGTATTTT.

The chain links TRBV11-1 to TRBJ2-1, with D perhaps matching TRBD2 (6 bases). Germline assignment: CDR1 SGHAT and CDR2 FQDESV (reference sequence). V was clipped by 2 bases and J by 5 bases, with 22 bases between them. The CDR3 contains 18 residues. The CDR3 protein is CASSLWIGGSWFNNEQFF. The CDR3 bases are TGTGCCAGCAGCTTATGGATTGGAGGGAGTTGGTTTAACAATGAGCAGTTCTTC.

This clonotype was recorded only once. The chain uses TRBV2 and TRBJ2-3, with no clear D. Deletions cut 3 bases from V and 0 bases from J, with 10 bases between. Germline V gene data show CDR1 as SNHLY and CDR2 as FYNNEI. This CDR3 comprises 15 residues. CDR3 residues: CASSEGPASTDTQYF. The DNA for the CDR3 is TGTGCCAGCAGTGAGGGTCCAGCAAGCACAGATACGCAGTATTTT. Variable domain in full (rest from reference TRBV2 and TRBJ2-3): EPEVTQTPSHQVTQMGQEVILRCVPISNHLYFYWYRQILGQKVEFLVSFYNNEISEKSEIFDDQFSVERPDGSNFTLKIRSTKLEDSAMYFCASSEGPASTDTQYFGPGTRLTVL.

The gene calls are TRBV7-9 and TRBJ2-7, with 9 bases fitting TRBD1. Germline CDR1 and CDR2: SEHNR and FQNEAQ (reference sequence). The CDR3 totals 15 residues. J was trimmed by 5 bases and V by 4 bases; bases with no gene match: 9. CDR3 in amino acids: CASSSGDRVLDEQYF. The CDR3 DNA sequence: TGTGCCAGCAGCTCAGGGGACAGGGTCCTCGACGAGCAGTACTTC. Full variable domain (outside the CDR3, taken from reference TRBV7-9 and TRBJ2-7): DTGVSQNPRHKITKRGQNVTFRCDPISEHNRLYWYRQTLGQGPEFLTYFQNEAQLEKSRLLSDRFSAERPKGSFSTLEIQRTEQGDSAMYLCASSSGDRVLDEQYFGPGTRLTVT.

CDR3 sequence reads: CASSLNREAHEQYF. The CDR3, as DNA: TGCGCCAGCAGCTTGAACAGGGAAGCCCACGAGCAGTACTTC. The V and J genes are TRBV5-1 and TRBJ2-7, with TRBD1 as a possible D gene (6 bases). Germline CDR1 SGHRS, CDR2 YFSETQ. Trimming left V 1 base short and J 5 bases short, with 13 bases between. The CDR3 loop spans 14 amino acids.